These T cell receptor beta chains were read from a single sample in a study of blood T cell repertoires in COVID-19. Only in-frame clones appear in the TCRdb table, and some are missing; sequencing was by immunoSEQ multiplex PCR. The sample holds approximately 150,000 clones; around 90% are singletons and the top ten take around 0.91%. Sequenced: peripheral blood. The receptors come from a woman between 45 and 65 years old with acute or convalescent COVID-19. Each CDR3 is given with its conserved first and last residue. The D gene is left open where the match is weak. Only some rows state a clone size, as once, few, many or a class for expanded clones.

>TRBV5-1|TRBD1|-|TRBJ2-3
CASSWPPLKGPGQGVDTQYF
TGCGCCAGCAGCTGGCCACCTCTTAAAGGACCGGGACAGGGGGTAGATACGCAGTATTTT
>TRBV18|TRBD1|-|TRBJ2-2
CASSPQGQGPTGELFF
TGTGCCAGCTCACCCCAGGGACAGGGACCCACCGGGGAGCTGTTTTTT
>TRBV7-8|TRBD2|-|TRBJ2-2
CASSLGVAGGSGELFF
TGTGCCAGCAGCTTAGGAGTAGCGGGAGGATCCGGGGAGCTGTTTTTT
>TRBV19|-|once|TRBJ1-1
CASSIARGWAFF
TGTGCCAGTAGTATAGCCAGGGGTTGGGCTTTCTTT
>TRBV3-1/TRBV3-2|TRBD2|-|TRBJ2-7
CASSQDLAGGREQYF
TGTGCCAGCAGCCAAGATCTAGCGGGGGGTCGAGAGCAGTACTTC
>TRBV10-3|TRBD1|-|TRBJ2-7
CAIDSGQGYEQYF
TGTGCCATCGATAGCGGACAGGGCTACGAGCAGTACTTC
>TRBV2|TRBD1|-|TRBJ2-5
CASSENRGRGETQYF
TGTGCCAGCAGTGAAAACAGGGGGCGCGGAGAGACCCAGTACTTC
>TRBV7-8|TRBD1|-|TRBJ1-2
CASSLGQPNYGYTF
TGTGCCAGCAGCCTGGGACAGCCAAACTATGGCTACACCTTC
>TRBV4-1|-|-|TRBJ2-7
CASSQDGGTYEQYF
TGCGCCAGCAGCCAAGATGGAGGGACCTACGAGCAGTACTTC
>TRBV27|-|once|TRBJ1-4
CASSRGGEKLFF
TGTGCCAGCAGTAGAGGAGGTGAAAAACTGTTTTTT